These 7 T cell receptor beta chains were sequenced from one sample in a study of cytomegalovirus exposure and HLA in healthy donors. Vbeta (60) and Jbeta (13) primers were used in the PCR. Here immunoSEQ multiplex PCR was the method, and the copy in TCRdb shows in-frame clones only, minus some. The table lists 140,000 to 150,000 clones, roughly 80% of them singletons. The sample consisted of PBMCs. Receptors were obtained from a woman aged 40 to 50 in good health and CMV-seropositive.

The rearrangement uses TRBV9 and TRBJ2-3; 10 nucleotides align to TRBD1. Looked up from germline, CDR1 is SGDLS and CDR2 is YYNGEE. The CDR3 has 15 amino acids. V lost 3 bases, J lost 8 bases, and 9 bases stayed unmatched. In nucleotides, the CDR3 is TGTGCCAGCAGCGCACCGGGACAGGGGAGTCTTACGCAGTATTTT. As protein: CASSAPGQGSLTQYF.

The rearrangement uses TRBV2 and TRBJ2-1, with TRBD2 identical over 8 bases. The CDR3 is made up of 18 amino acids. Germline V CDR1 and CDR2: SNHLY, FYNNEI. Trimming took 4 bases from V and 9 from J; bases not matched to a gene: 20. The CDR3 is CASSATSSFYGGAPEQFF. The CDR3 DNA reads as TGTGCCAGCAGTGCCACCTCCAGTTTCTACGGGGGGGCCCCTGAGCAGTTCTTC.

The V and J genes are TRBV6-4 and TRBJ1-1; D might be TRBD1 (6 bases). Germline CDR1 and CDR2: MRHNA and SNTAGT. The CDR3 covers 14 residues. Trimming cost V 8 bases and J 6 bases, with 19 bases left between them. The CDR3 nucleotides are TGTGCCAGCCGGACCGGGACATATCTCTCTGAAGCTTTCTTT. Translation gives CASRTGTYLSEAFF.

CDR3 in DNA: TGTGCCAGCAGCTTGGCGGGACAGGGCGGCACTGAAGCTTTCTTT. Translation gives CASSLAGQGGTEAFF. The chain employs TRBV5-4 and TRBJ1-1, with 9 bases lining up with TRBD1. There are 15 residues in the CDR3. The ends lost 0 bases at V and 4 bases at J; junction bases unmatched: 4. Germline CDR1 SGHNT, CDR2 YYREEE (reference sequence).

The V and J genes are TRBV19 and TRBJ1-6; unclear D gene. The germline CDR1 and CDR2 sequences are LNHDA and SQIVND (reference sequence). With 5 bases removed from V and 6 bases from J, the gap between germline ends came to 5 bases. The length of the CDR3 is 12 residues. The CDR3 here is CASSLSNSPLHF. The CDR3 DNA sequence: TGTGCCAGTAGTCTCAGTAATTCACCCCTCCACTTT.

The CDR3 protein is CASSDGRGGPTDTQYF. The CDR3 DNA sequence: TGTGCCAGCAGTGACGGTCGGGGGGGCCCCACAGATACGCAGTATTTT. The rearrangement uses TRBV2 and TRBJ2-3; TRBD2 matches 8 bases. CDR1 and CDR2 from the germline V gene are SNHLY and FYNNEI. The CDR3 loop spans 16 amino acids. Trimming cost V 3 bases and J 2 bases; bases outside gene matches: 7.

The chain employs TRBV5-1 and TRBJ1-4; no firm D call. Germline-derived CDR1 and CDR2 are SGHRS and YFSETQ. V lost 1 base to trimming and J lost 0 bases, with 4 bases between them. This CDR3 region has 14 residues. CDR3 DNA: TGCGCCAGCAGCTTGCAAACAACTAATGAAAAACTGTTTTTT. It translates to CASSLQTTNEKLFF.